The source of this T cell receptor (beta chain) is a study of shared clonotypes between healthy human individuals. In the study overall: Sampling drew on donors who were a couple of women and a few men aged 18 to 49.

In replicate PCRs of unsorted PBMC, around 300 ng DNA, tens of thousands of T cell genomes, was used. The sequenced material, unsorted PBMC DNA, was run on ten immunoSEQ deep assay plates. Data came from immunoSEQ multiplex PCR; TCRdb stores just in-frame clones and leaves some out. The data show some 480,000 clones, 79% seen once. Concerning this clone itself: Its matching antigen is unknown.

The CDR3 is 12 residues long. V was cut by 3 bases and J by 4 bases, with 3 bases left in between. Per germline, CDR1 SGHTA and CDR2 FQGNSA. Study-level points and caveats: Owing to a small donor count, the genetic and exposure-history diversity represented was limited.

The sample comprised PBMCs. This chain connects TRBV7-2 to TRBJ2-2; D uncertain. This TCR derives from a woman aged 40 to 50 in good health. Some clones in this sample may be carry-over from other donors' samples. The CDR3 DNA is TGTGCCAGCAGCTTTACCACCGGGGAGCTGTTTTTT. As protein: CASSFTTGELFF.